What follows are 8 T cell receptor beta chains derived from one specimen sequenced in a study of blood T cells in healthy people across ages (dated by TCRdb to the mid-2010s). Libraries were prepared through 5' RACE. The listed sequencing device is Illumina HiSeq 2500. A second PCR of about 6 to 12 cycles was performed with a sample-barcoded 5' primer and a J-beta primer mix. TCRdb trimmed public reads at Q25 via fastp, called clones via MiXCR and kept in-frame beta chains. Each entry is one CDR3 protein sequence, shown with its most common DNA and genes. For this sample there are hundreds of thousands of distinct CDR3 sequences; more than 40% appear just once. Roughly 30% of the sample comes from the top ten. Sequenced input: blood. The receptors were gathered from a woman in her fifties or sixties in good health.

The genes are TRBV27 and TRBJ2-5; D unresolved. The tail of the sequence fits TRBJ2-7 better, so the J call may be wrong. Germline CDR1 and CDR2: MNHEY and SMNVEV (reference sequence). The CDR3 has 13 amino acids. CDR3 DNA: TGTGCCAGCAGTTTACTATTGAGCCACGAGCAGTACTTC. It specifies CASSLLLSHEQYF.

The chain recombines TRBV20-1 with TRBJ2-1; 9 positions agree with TRBD2. V gave up 4 bases and J gave up 8 bases; unmatched junction bases: 12. The germline CDR1 and CDR2 sequences are DFQATT and SNEGSKA (reference sequence). CDR3 length equals 15 residues. The CDR3 reads CSATKTSGLQYEQFF. CDR3 DNA sequence: TGCAGTGCTACTAAGACTAGCGGACTACAATATGAGCAGTTCTTC.

Here the CDR3 DNA reads TGCAGTGCTAGAGATAGGACGGGGGGCGGTGAGCAGTACTTC. Translation gives CSARDRTGGGEQYF. This sequence joins TRBV20-1 and TRBJ2-5, with D tentatively TRBD2 (7 bases). This CDR3 spans 14 amino acids. V gave up 0 bases and J gave up 11 bases, with 19 bases separating them. Germline CDR1 reads DFQATT; CDR2 reads SNEGSKA (reference sequence).

The chain links TRBV30 to TRBJ2-3; D not certain. The CDR3 contains 14 residues. Germline assignment: CDR1 GTSNPN and CDR2 SVGIG (reference sequence). V was shortened by 2 bases and J by 2 bases, with 11 bases between the two germline ends. The CDR3 is CAWSRPWATDTQYF. The CDR3, as DNA: TGTGCCTGGAGTAGACCGTGGGCCACAGATACGCAGTATTTT.

The chain couples TRBV5-1 to TRBJ2-1, with D possibly being TRBD2 (6 bases). The CDR3 has 17 amino acids. Germline V gene sequence: CDR1 SGHRS, CDR2 YFSETQ. The V end was cut by 0 bases, the J end by 6 bases, with 19 bases between. CDR3: CASSLAPTTSGSNEQFF. In DNA form, the CDR3 reads TGCGCCAGCAGCTTGGCGCCCACGACTAGTGGTAGCAATGAGCAGTTCTTC.

This clonotype appeared once. The chain recombines TRBV4-2 with TRBJ1-6; TRBD1 is a possible D gene (6 bases). Germline V CDR1 and CDR2: LGHNA, YNFKEQ. The CDR3 extends over 15 amino acids. The ends were cut back, 4 bases at V and 7 bases at J, with 14 bases in the middle. The CDR3 bases are TGTGCCAGCAGCCTAGCAGGGGCCACCAATTCACCCCTCCACTTT. This encodes CASSLAGATNSPLHF.

This chain joins TRBV11-2 and TRBJ2-1; possibly TRBD1 for D (6 bases). Germline CDR1 SGHAT, CDR2 FQNNGV. The V end was cut by 1 base, the J end by 8 bases, with 30 bases between. This CDR3 region has 20 residues. The CDR3, as DNA: TGTGCCAGCAGCTTAGTACTCGGGATTGGTAGGGACAAGGAAGGATATGAGCAGTTCTTC. As protein: CASSLVLGIGRDKEGYEQFF.

V is TRBV5-1 and J is TRBJ2-3, with TRBD2 matching over 8 bases. CDR1 is SGHRS and CDR2 is YFSETQ in the germline V gene. V shed 4 bases and J 0 bases; nucleotides not matched to a gene: 13. CDR3 length: 18 residues. CDR3 coding DNA: TGCGCCAGCAGCAAGCGGGAGAGGGTGGTCGGAAGCACAGATACGCAGTATTTT. This encodes CASSKRERVVGSTDTQYF.